What follows describes a single T cell receptor (beta chain). The V segment lost 6 bases and the J segment 2 bases; nucleotides outside the gene matches: 11. The length of the CDR3 is 16 residues. Per germline, CDR1 SGHDT and CDR2 YYEEEE. The data were produced by immunoSEQ multiplex PCR, yet TCRdb's version contains in-frame clones alone and is incomplete. The data hold approximately 60,000 clones, with 93% observed a single time. This entry belongs to a study of T cell changes during pregnancy in multiple sclerosis. The sequencing here drew on CD4+ T cells from peripheral blood mononuclear cells, taken before pregnancy. The receptor comes from a female donor with multiple sclerosis, enrolled in a pregnancy study. The V call is TRBV5-6, the J call TRBJ2-3, with TRBD2 matching over 8 bases. This CDR3 reads CASKGYGREVTDTQYF. The CDR3 DNA sequence: TGTGCCAGCAAGGGTTATGGGCGGGAGGTCACAGATACGCAGTATTTT.